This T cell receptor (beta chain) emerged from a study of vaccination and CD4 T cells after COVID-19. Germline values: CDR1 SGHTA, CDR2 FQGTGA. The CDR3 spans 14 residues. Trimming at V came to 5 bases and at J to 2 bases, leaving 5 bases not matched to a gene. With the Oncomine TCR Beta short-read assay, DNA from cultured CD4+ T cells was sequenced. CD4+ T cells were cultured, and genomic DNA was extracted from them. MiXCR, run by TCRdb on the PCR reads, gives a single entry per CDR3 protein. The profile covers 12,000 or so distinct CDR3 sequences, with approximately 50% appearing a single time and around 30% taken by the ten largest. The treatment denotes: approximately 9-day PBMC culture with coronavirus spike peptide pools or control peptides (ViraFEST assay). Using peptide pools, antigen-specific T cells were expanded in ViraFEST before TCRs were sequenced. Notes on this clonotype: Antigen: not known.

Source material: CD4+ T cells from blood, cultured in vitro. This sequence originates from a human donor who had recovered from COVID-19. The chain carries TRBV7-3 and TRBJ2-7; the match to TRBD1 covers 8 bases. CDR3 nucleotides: TGTGCCAGCAGCGAAGGACAGGGTCCCTACGAGCAGTACTTC. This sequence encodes CASSEGQGPYEQYF.